A selection of T cell receptor beta chains follows, all from one sample in a study of post-analysis software for immune sequencing data. TCRdb passed the PCR reads through MiXCR, listing each CDR3 protein once. The table has hundreds of thousands of distinct CDR3 sequences, approximately 59% seen once. The sequencing sample was made of blood. The source of these receptors is a girl between 2 and 10 years old with multiple sclerosis. Both conserved end residues are part of each CDR3. Fields, in order: J gene, D gene, CDR3 length, V gene, clone size, CDR3 protein, CDR3 DNA. The D gene is left open where the match is weak. A row's size may be missing; if present it is once, few, many or a size class.

j_gene: TRBJ1-2; d_gene: -; len: 16; v_gene: TRBV20-1; abundance: -; CDR3aa: CSARDWAQGEAYGYTF; CDR3nt: TGCAGTGCTAGAGATTGGGCACAGGGCGAGGCCTATGGCTACACCTTC
j_gene: TRBJ2-5; d_gene: -; len: 12; v_gene: TRBV20-1; abundance: -; CDR3aa: CSADQGQETQYF; CDR3nt: TGCAGTGCCGATCAGGGTCAAGAGACCCAGTACTTC
j_gene: TRBJ1-2; d_gene: TRBD1; len: 13; v_gene: TRBV2; abundance: -; CDR3aa: CAIPGTEGNGYTF; CDR3nt: TGTGCCATCCCCGGGACAGAGGGTAATGGCTACACCTTC
j_gene: TRBJ2-1; d_gene: TRBD2; len: 16; v_gene: TRBV7-3; abundance: -; CDR3aa: CASNLSGLAGFDEQFF; CDR3nt: TGTGCCAGCAACTTAAGCGGACTAGCGGGATTCGATGAGCAGTTCTTC
j_gene: TRBJ1-1; d_gene: TRBD1; len: 16; v_gene: TRBV5-1; abundance: -; CDR3aa: CASSLVAGGKNTEAFF; CDR3nt: TGCGCCAGCAGCTTGGTGGCAGGGGGGAAGAACACTGAAGCTTTCTTT
j_gene: TRBJ2-1; d_gene: -; len: 12; v_gene: TRBV24-1; abundance: -; CDR3aa: CATSGTGTEQFF; CDR3nt: TGTGCCACCAGTGGTACGGGGACTGAGCAGTTCTTC
j_gene: TRBJ2-1; d_gene: TRBD2; len: 12; v_gene: TRBV28; abundance: -; CDR3aa: CASRVAGNEQFF; CDR3nt: TGTGCCAGCCGGGTAGCGGGCAATGAGCAGTTCTTC
j_gene: TRBJ2-3; d_gene: TRBD2; len: 20; v_gene: TRBV5-1; abundance: -; CDR3aa: CASSLGLEGPGGAGGDTQYF; CDR3nt: TGCGCCAGCAGCTTGGGGCTCGAAGGCCCGGGGGGAGCGGGGGGAGATACGCAGTATTTT
j_gene: TRBJ2-7; d_gene: -; len: 15; v_gene: TRBV6-5; abundance: -; CDR3aa: CASREDSTYHYEQYF; CDR3nt: TGTGCCAGCCGAGAGGACAGCACCTACCATTACGAGCAGTACTTC
j_gene: TRBJ2-5; d_gene: -; len: 13; v_gene: TRBV6-6; abundance: -; CDR3aa: CASSPSLGETQYF; CDR3nt: TGTGCCAGCAGCCCCAGCCTTGGGGAGACCCAGTACTTC
j_gene: TRBJ2-7; d_gene: -; len: 15; v_gene: TRBV10-2; abundance: -; CDR3aa: CASQMEVDMSYEQYF; CDR3nt: TGCGCCAGCCAAATGGAAGTGGATATGTCCTACGAGCAGTACTTC
j_gene: TRBJ2-7; d_gene: TRBD2; len: 16; v_gene: TRBV12-3/TRBV12-4; abundance: -; CDR3aa: CASSPLPGLRAGEQYF; CDR3nt: TGTGCCAGCAGCCCGCTCCCGGGACTAAGGGCAGGGGAGCAGTACTTC
j_gene: TRBJ2-1; d_gene: TRBD2; len: 18; v_gene: TRBV5-1; abundance: once; CDR3aa: CASSSDGASGRIYNEQFF; CDR3nt: TGCGCCAGCAGCTCGGACGGGGCTAGCGGGAGGATATACAATGAGCAGTTCTTC
j_gene: TRBJ2-1; d_gene: -; len: 14; v_gene: TRBV27; abundance: -; CDR3aa: CASSWIRGANEQFF; CDR3nt: TGTGCCAGCAGTTGGATTAGGGGGGCAAATGAGCAGTTCTTC
j_gene: TRBJ2-7; d_gene: TRBD2; len: 11; v_gene: TRBV29-1; abundance: -; CDR3aa: CSVREGYEQYF; CDR3nt: TGCAGCGTGCGGGAGGGTTACGAGCAGTACTTC
j_gene: TRBJ1-5; d_gene: TRBD1; len: 14; v_gene: TRBV20-1; abundance: -; CDR3aa: CSAAGGGSNQPQHF; CDR3nt: TGCAGTGCTGCAGGGGGGGGCAGCAATCAGCCCCAGCATTTT
j_gene: TRBJ2-1; d_gene: -; len: 14; v_gene: TRBV7-9; abundance: few; CDR3aa: CASSSDSLVNEQFF; CDR3nt: TGTGCCAGCAGTTCTGACAGTTTGGTCAATGAGCAGTTCTTC
j_gene: TRBJ2-7; d_gene: -; len: 15; v_gene: TRBV9; abundance: -; CDR3aa: CASSGRDGSWGEQYF; CDR3nt: TGTGCCAGCAGCGGACGGGACGGTTCCTGGGGCGAGCAGTACTTC
j_gene: TRBJ2-1; d_gene: -; len: 15; v_gene: TRBV6-5; abundance: -; CDR3aa: CASGSSGGAYNEQFF; CDR3nt: TGTGCCAGCGGTTCATCAGGGGGGGCTTACAATGAGCAGTTCTTC
j_gene: TRBJ1-6; d_gene: -; len: 15; v_gene: TRBV28; abundance: -; CDR3aa: CASSPPEGRVSPLHF; CDR3nt: TGTGCCAGCAGTCCCCCGGAGGGGCGGGTTTCACCCCTCCACTTT
j_gene: TRBJ1-2; d_gene: -; len: 18; v_gene: TRBV12-3/TRBV12-4; abundance: -; CDR3aa: CASSLGHTGPLANYGYTF; CDR3nt: TGTGCCAGCAGTTTGGGCCACACGGGCCCGTTAGCTAACTATGGCTACACCTTC
j_gene: TRBJ2-7; d_gene: TRBD2; len: 16; v_gene: TRBV12-3/TRBV12-4; abundance: -; CDR3aa: CASSLPGGIGAYEQYF; CDR3nt: TGTGCCAGCAGTTTGCCCGGGGGGATCGGGGCCTACGAGCAGTACTTC
j_gene: TRBJ2-5; d_gene: -; len: 12; v_gene: TRBV20-1; abundance: -; CDR3aa: CSARGLQETQYF; CDR3nt: TGCAGTGCTCGGGGGTTGCAAGAGACCCAGTACTTC
j_gene: TRBJ2-3; d_gene: -; len: 16; v_gene: TRBV18; abundance: -; CDR3aa: CASSPGWGRSTDTQYF; CDR3nt: TGTGCCAGCTCCCCCGGATGGGGGCGGAGCACAGATACGCAGTATTTT
j_gene: TRBJ1-4; d_gene: TRBD1; len: 14; v_gene: TRBV27; abundance: -; CDR3aa: CASNTRGLGEKLFF; CDR3nt: TGTGCCAGCAATACGAGGGGGCTCGGGGAAAAACTGTTTTTT
j_gene: TRBJ1-4; d_gene: -; len: 12; v_gene: TRBV20-1; abundance: few; CDR3aa: CSAKVANEKLFF; CDR3nt: TGCAGTGCTAAGGTGGCTAATGAAAAACTGTTTTTT
j_gene: TRBJ1-5; d_gene: TRBD1; len: 15; v_gene: TRBV7-2; abundance: -; CDR3aa: CASSLDRGRFQPQHF; CDR3nt: TGTGCCAGCAGCTTGGACAGGGGGCGGTTTCAGCCCCAGCATTTT
j_gene: TRBJ2-4; d_gene: -; len: 12; v_gene: TRBV12-3/TRBV12-4; abundance: -; CDR3aa: CASTYTGFIQYF; CDR3nt: TGTGCCAGCACGTATACAGGGTTCATTCAGTACTTC
j_gene: TRBJ2-1; d_gene: -; len: 13; v_gene: TRBV10-3; abundance: few; CDR3aa: CAITPRHGNEQFF; CDR3nt: TGTGCCATCACCCCGAGACATGGGAATGAGCAGTTCTTC
j_gene: TRBJ1-1; d_gene: TRBD1; len: 15; v_gene: TRBV20-1; abundance: -; CDR3aa: CSARAAGGRNTEAFF; CDR3nt: TGCAGTGCTAGAGCAGCAGGGGGCCGGAACACTGAAGCTTTCTTT
j_gene: TRBJ2-1; d_gene: -; len: 19; v_gene: TRBV7-9; abundance: -; CDR3aa: CASSSGVTGVPLSYNEQFF; CDR3nt: TGTGCCAGCAGCTCCGGGGTGACGGGAGTCCCACTTTCCTACAATGAGCAGTTCTTC
j_gene: TRBJ2-3; d_gene: TRBD2; len: 16; v_gene: TRBV12-3/TRBV12-4; abundance: -; CDR3aa: CASSFNRGGGLDTQYF; CDR3nt: TGTGCCAGCAGTTTCAACCGCGGGGGGGGCTTAGATACGCAGTATTTT
j_gene: TRBJ2-7; d_gene: -; len: 14; v_gene: TRBV5-1; abundance: -; CDR3aa: CASKGRTIDYEQYF; CDR3nt: TGCGCCAGCAAGGGACGGACTATCGACTACGAGCAGTACTTC
j_gene: TRBJ2-7; d_gene: TRBD1; len: 16; v_gene: TRBV10-1; abundance: -; CDR3aa: CASSESGQGIENEQYF; CDR3nt: TGCGCCAGCAGTGAGTCGGGACAGGGCATTGAGAACGAGCAGTACTTC
j_gene: TRBJ2-5; d_gene: -; len: 15; v_gene: TRBV5-4; abundance: -; CDR3aa: CASSSTAGAQETQYF; CDR3nt: TGTGCCAGCAGCTCGACCGCCGGGGCACAAGAGACCCAGTACTTC
j_gene: TRBJ2-7; d_gene: TRBD1; len: 15; v_gene: TRBV10-3; abundance: -; CDR3aa: CAISGGTGGSYEQYF; CDR3nt: TGTGCCATCAGTGGGGGGACAGGGGGCTCCTACGAGCAGTACTTC
j_gene: TRBJ2-5; d_gene: TRBD2; len: 15; v_gene: TRBV7-2; abundance: few; CDR3aa: CASSRLAGYQETQYF; CDR3nt: TGTGCCAGCAGTCGACTAGCGGGGTACCAAGAGACCCAGTACTTC
j_gene: TRBJ2-3; d_gene: TRBD2; len: 16; v_gene: TRBV12-3/TRBV12-4; abundance: -; CDR3aa: CASSRRTSPITDTQYF; CDR3nt: TGTGCCAGCAGTCGACGGACTAGCCCCATCACAGATACGCAGTATTTT
j_gene: TRBJ1-1; d_gene: -; len: 12; v_gene: TRBV20-1; abundance: few; CDR3aa: CSARWSGTEAFF; CDR3nt: TGCAGTGCTCGGTGGTCAGGCACTGAAGCTTTCTTT
j_gene: TRBJ1-5; d_gene: -; len: 15; v_gene: TRBV9; abundance: few; CDR3aa: CASSDSGTSNQPQHF; CDR3nt: TGTGCCAGCAGCGACAGCGGGACTAGCAATCAGCCCCAGCATTTT
j_gene: TRBJ2-1; d_gene: -; len: 10; v_gene: TRBV20-1; abundance: -; CDR3aa: CSARRETQFF; CDR3nt: TGCAGTGCTAGACGGGAGACCCAGTTCTTC
j_gene: TRBJ2-1; d_gene: -; len: 14; v_gene: TRBV14; abundance: few; CDR3aa: CASSPSLPNNEQFF; CDR3nt: TGTGCCAGCAGCCCCTCACTTCCAAACAATGAGCAGTTCTTC
j_gene: TRBJ2-7; d_gene: TRBD1; len: 15; v_gene: TRBV18; abundance: -; CDR3aa: CASSPRTGASPEQYF; CDR3nt: TGTGCCAGCTCACCGCGGACAGGGGCTAGTCCCGAGCAGTACTTC
j_gene: TRBJ2-6; d_gene: TRBD2; len: 17; v_gene: TRBV3-1; abundance: -; CDR3aa: CASSPGPSSGGPRVLTF; CDR3nt: TGTGCCAGCAGCCCTGGACCTTCTAGCGGGGGGCCCAGAGTCCTGACTTTC
j_gene: TRBJ2-7; d_gene: -; len: 12; v_gene: TRBV24-1; abundance: few; CDR3aa: CAPRPGMNEQYF; CDR3nt: TGTGCCCCAAGACCAGGGATGAACGAGCAGTACTTC
j_gene: TRBJ2-7; d_gene: -; len: 13; v_gene: TRBV5-1; abundance: -; CDR3aa: CASSRPGFEEQYF; CDR3nt: TGCGCCAGCAGCCGACCGGGGTTTGAAGAGCAGTACTTC
j_gene: TRBJ2-7; d_gene: -; len: 14; v_gene: TRBV28; abundance: few; CDR3aa: CASGADRSSYEQYF; CDR3nt: TGTGCCAGCGGGGCCGACAGAAGTTCCTACGAGCAGTACTTC
j_gene: TRBJ2-2; d_gene: -; len: 13; v_gene: TRBV10-1; abundance: -; CDR3aa: CATSRGGTGELFF; CDR3nt: TGCGCCACCTCACGAGGAGGGACCGGGGAGCTGTTTTTT
j_gene: TRBJ2-7; d_gene: TRBD2; len: 15; v_gene: TRBV20-1; abundance: -; CDR3aa: CSARTRTSGFDEQYF; CDR3nt: TGCAGTGCGAGAACACGGACTAGCGGGTTTGACGAGCAGTACTTC
j_gene: TRBJ2-7; d_gene: TRBD2; len: 13; v_gene: TRBV20-1; abundance: -; CDR3aa: CSGSTSGLYEQYF; CDR3nt: TGCAGTGGTTCGACTAGCGGGTTATACGAGCAGTACTTC
j_gene: TRBJ2-1; d_gene: -; len: 15; v_gene: TRBV5-5; abundance: few; CDR3aa: CASSLAVTADHEQFF; CDR3nt: TGTGCCAGCAGCTTGGCCGTCACCGCGGACCATGAGCAGTTCTTC
j_gene: TRBJ2-2; d_gene: -; len: 14; v_gene: TRBV14; abundance: -; CDR3aa: CASSRHQGTGELFF; CDR3nt: TGTGCCAGCAGTAGACACCAGGGAACCGGGGAGCTGTTTTTT
j_gene: TRBJ2-7; d_gene: -; len: 15; v_gene: TRBV13; abundance: -; CDR3aa: CASSLGLRSPYEQYF; CDR3nt: TGTGCCAGCAGCTTAGGCCTGAGGTCCCCGTACGAGCAGTACTTC
j_gene: TRBJ2-5; d_gene: TRBD2; len: 15; v_gene: TRBV29-1; abundance: -; CDR3aa: CSVGLRLAGLETQYF; CDR3nt: TGCAGCGTCGGTCTCCGACTAGCGGGGCTAGAGACCCAGTACTTC
j_gene: TRBJ1-2; d_gene: TRBD1; len: 17; v_gene: TRBV28; abundance: -; CDR3aa: CASSLTLGQALNYGYTF; CDR3nt: TGTGCCAGCAGTTTAACCCTAGGACAGGCTCTTAACTATGGCTACACCTTC
j_gene: TRBJ2-6; d_gene: -; len: 16; v_gene: TRBV20-1; abundance: few; CDR3aa: CSARGRWGSGANVLTF; CDR3nt: TGCAGTGCCCGGGGGAGGTGGGGCTCTGGGGCCAACGTCCTGACTTTC
j_gene: TRBJ2-1; d_gene: -; len: 19; v_gene: TRBV2; abundance: -; CDR3aa: CARTLAIGIRGQSYNEQFF; CDR3nt: TGTGCCAGGACCCTCGCGATTGGGATCCGGGGGCAGTCCTACAATGAGCAGTTCTTC
j_gene: TRBJ2-7; d_gene: -; len: 15; v_gene: TRBV20-1; abundance: few; CDR3aa: CSATRIAEPTYEQYF; CDR3nt: TGCAGTGCTACTAGGATAGCGGAACCGACCTACGAGCAGTACTTC
j_gene: TRBJ1-2; d_gene: TRBD1; len: 12; v_gene: TRBV29-1; abundance: -; CDR3aa: CSVQDRWDGYTF; CDR3nt: TGCAGCGTCCAGGACAGGTGGGATGGCTACACCTTC
j_gene: TRBJ2-1; d_gene: -; len: 18; v_gene: TRBV4-3; abundance: -; CDR3aa: CASSQDWAGQGGSNEQFF; CDR3nt: TGCGCCAGCAGCCAAGATTGGGCCGGACAGGGAGGGAGCAATGAGCAGTTCTTC